What follows are 17 T cell receptor beta chains derived from one specimen sequenced in a study of T cells in Graves' hyperthyroidism and ophthalmopathy. TCR beta CDR3 region amplification was performed from RNA transcripts. The TCR CDR3 was amplified in a first-round RT-PCR using the HTBI primer set. MiXCR, run by TCRdb on the multiplex PCR reads, gives a single entry per CDR3 protein. Of nearly 750,000 distinct CDR3 sequences listed, around a third are singletons. What was sequenced was blood. The source is a woman aged 40 to 50 with Graves' hyperthyroidism.

The V gene is TRBV10-3, the J gene TRBJ2-2; unclear D gene. V lost 2 bases to trimming and J lost 8 bases, with 3 bases between them. The CDR3 is 11 residues long. Per germline, CDR1 ENHRY and CDR2 SYGVKD. The CDR3 sequence is CAISEQGELFF. The CDR3 DNA reads TGTGCCATCAGTGAGCAGGGGGAGCTGTTTTTT.

This clonotype was seen at least ten times. The rearrangement joins TRBV7-2 to TRBJ1-2; TRBD1 aligns across 11 bases. The trim removed 6 bases at V and 6 bases at J, leaving 3 bases unmatched. CDR1 is SGHTA and CDR2 is FQGNSA in the germline V gene. This CDR3 region has 13 residues. The CDR3 DNA follows: TGTGCCAGCAGTCGGACAGGGGGCGATGGCTACACCTTC. This encodes CASSRTGGDGYTF.

The rearrangement joins TRBV5-1 to TRBJ1-2, with unresolved D. Germline V gene data show CDR1 as SGHRS and CDR2 as YFSETQ. CDR3 length: 15 amino acids. V gave up 5 bases and J gave up 6 bases, with 20 bases separating them. The CDR3 spells CASRFLLGLDDGYTF. DNA for the CDR3: TGCGCCAGCAGATTCCTACTCGGGCTTGACGATGGCTACACCTTC. Full variable domain (rest looked up from reference TRBV5-1 and TRBJ1-2): KAGVTQTPRYLIKTRGQQVTLSCSPISGHRSVSWYQQTPGQGLQFLFEYFSETQRNKGNFPGRFSGRQFSNSRSEMNVSTLELGDSALYLCASRFLLGLDDGYTFGSGTRLTVV.

The chain has TRBV7-6 and TRBJ1-4; 9 bases line up with TRBD1. V was clipped by 5 bases and J by 2 bases; unmatched bases: 6. Germline CDR1 SGHVS, CDR2 FNYEAQ. The CDR3 runs to 16 residues. Here the CDR3 reads CASSPNTGGTNEKLFF. The CDR3 DNA sequence: TGTGCCAGCAGCCCCAACACAGGGGGCACTAATGAAAAACTGTTTTTT.

This clonotype showed up many times. This rearrangement joins TRBV6-5 to TRBJ1-2; D ambiguous. CDR1 is MNHEY, CDR2 SVGAGI, per germline. V lost 8 bases and J 0 bases, leaving 7 bases between the germline ends. This CDR3 is 12 amino acids long. In nucleotides, the CDR3 is TGTGCCAGCGCAGAAGCTAACTATGGCTACACCTTC. It yields the protein CASAEANYGYTF.

The chain combines TRBV19 with TRBJ1-5; maybe TRBD1 (5 bases). The CDR3 extends over 18 amino acids. Deletions cut 0 bases from V and 0 bases from J, with 15 bases between. Germline V gene lookup returns CDR1 LNHDA and CDR2 SQIVND (reference sequence). The CDR3 sequence is CASSIDPPGLYSNQPQHF. The CDR3 DNA reads as TGTGCCAGTAGTATAGACCCACCAGGGCTATATAGCAATCAGCCCCAGCATTTT.

This clonotype was observed a handful of times. The chain carries TRBV5-1 and TRBJ2-5; unclear D gene. The V gene's germline CDR1 is SGHRS and CDR2 YFSETQ. CDR3 size: 18 residues. Trimming took 4 bases from V and 5 from J, leaving 27 bases between them. The CDR3 loop reads CASSRFIPTVDSRETQYF. CDR3 sequence (DNA): TGCGCCAGCAGCCGCTTCATCCCCACGGTTGACTCTCGGGAGACCCAGTACTTC.

This clonotype showed up just a few times. V and J are TRBV4-3 and TRBJ1-2; 9 positions match TRBD1. V shed 3 bases, J shed 4 bases, and the junction held 9 bases outside the gene matches. Germline lookup yields CDR1 LGHNA and CDR2 YSLEER. This CDR3 spans 16 amino acids. The DNA for the CDR3 is TGCGCCAGCAGCCAGGGAATACAGGGGGCGATCTATGGCTACACCTTC. It encodes CASSQGIQGAIYGYTF.

This clonotype was recorded at least ten times. The chain has TRBV7-8 and TRBJ1-5, with no clear D. Germline V gene lookup returns CDR1 SGHVS and CDR2 FQNEAQ. The CDR3 extends over 15 amino acids. Trimming removed 1 base from V and 2 bases from J, with 9 bases in between. CDR3 region: CASSLEGQRNQPQHF. CDR3 nucleotide sequence: TGTGCCAGCAGCTTAGAAGGCCAGCGCAATCAGCCCCAGCATTTT.

This clonotype was seen repeatedly, ten times or more. V and J are TRBV9 and TRBJ1-4; possible D gene TRBD1, 5 bases. The CDR3 has 14 amino acids. Trimming took off 3 bases at V and 6 bases at J, with 12 bases between the two ends. Looked up from germline, CDR1 is SGDLS and CDR2 is YYNGEE. CDR3 DNA sequence: TGTGCCAGCAGCGCGCCGACAGATCATGAAAAACTGTTTTTT. It yields the protein CASSAPTDHEKLFF.

This chain joins TRBV19 and TRBJ1-2; D gene ambiguous. The germline V gene encodes CDR1 LNHDA and CDR2 SQIVND (reference sequence). Trimming left V 3 bases short and J 7 bases short, with 12 bases between. This CDR3 is 13 amino acids long. The CDR3 loop is CASSIQGQFGYTF. CDR3 bases: TGTGCCAGTAGTATCCAAGGGCAGTTTGGCTACACCTTC.

In this sample, this clonotype turned up a few times. The genes are TRBV20-1 and TRBJ2-2; 8 bases are a match to TRBD2. The CDR3 is 14 amino acids. Unmatched junction bases numbered 2, after V lost 2 bases and J lost 3 bases. Germline V lookup: CDR1 DFQATT, CDR2 SNEGSKA (reference sequence). The CDR3 nucleotides read TGCAGTGCTAGAAGTAGCGGGGACACCGGGGAGCTGTTTTTT. Translation: CSARSSGDTGELFF.

This clonotype was picked up many times. This sequence joins TRBV7-2 and TRBJ1-6, with a tentative D call TRBD1 (5 bases). This CDR3 has 16 residues. The germline CDR1 and CDR2 sequences are SGHTA and FQGNSA. V was pared by 9 bases and J by 0 bases, with 15 bases between. CDR3 sequence reads: CASSQGGSSYNSPLHF. DNA for the CDR3: TGTGCCAGTAGCCAGGGCGGGAGCTCCTATAATTCACCCCTCCACTTT.

This chain connects TRBV6-2 or TRBV6-3 to TRBJ1-5; D is possibly TRBD1 (6 bases). CDR3 length equals 15 residues. V lost 6 bases to trimming and J lost 1 base, with 13 bases between them. Germline CDR1 reads MNHEY; CDR2 reads SVGEGT. In DNA, the CDR3 is TGTGCCAGCAGACCAGGGGATGTGAGCAATCAGCCCCAGCATTTT. This codes for CASRPGDVSNQPQHF.

The rearrangement joins TRBV6-1 to TRBJ1-1; D remains ambiguous. The CDR3 is 14 residues long. Trimming took off 9 bases at V and 0 bases at J, with 14 bases between the two ends. Germline V gives CDR1 MNHNS, CDR2 SASEGT. The CDR3 reads CASLTTSLNTEAFF. DNA for the CDR3: TGTGCCAGTTTGACAACTAGTTTGAACACTGAAGCTTTCTTT.

This clonotype was detected only a few times. The junction departs from the called germline gene at one end, perhaps through a read error. This chain links TRBV7-9 with TRBJ1-2, with D possibly being TRBD1 (6 bases). In germline, CDR1 is SEHNR, CDR2 FQNEAQ (reference sequence). This CDR3 is built from 14 residues. The CDR3 is CASSQGLGAIGYTF. CDR3 DNA: TGCGCCAGCAGCCAAGGGTTGGGGGCTATTGGCTACACCTTC.

This clonotype showed up just a few times. A read error may produce the germline difference seen at one junction end. In nucleotides, the CDR3 is TGTGCCAGCAGTTTAGGGGGTTGGGGGCCCTCCTACGAGCAGTACTTC. Translation gives CASSLGGWGPSYEQYF. The V and J genes are TRBV7-9 and TRBJ2-7, with D perhaps matching TRBD1 (6 bases). Per germline, CDR1 SEHNR and CDR2 FQNEAQ (reference sequence). This CDR3 spans 16 amino acids.